What follows is one T cell receptor beta chain and its context. Looked up from germline, CDR1 is MGHRA and CDR2 is YSYEKL. V shed 4 bases and J shed 7 bases, with 13 bases lying between them. CDR3 length equals 13 residues. This specimen comes from a study of control samples from healthy donors and cancer patients. Assay: immunoSEQ multiplex PCR; the TCRdb copy retains only in-frame clones and omits some. The table lists 85,000 to 120,000 clones, 92% of them singletons. The TCR was taken from a woman younger than 35 in good health. The specimen was blood. The V call is TRBV4-1, the J call TRBJ1-2; D is possibly TRBD1 (5 bases). CDR3 loop: CASSLRWGGGYTF. For the CDR3, the DNA is TGCGCCAGCAGCCTCCGGTGGGGGGGTGGCTACACCTTC.